One and the same sample provided the 4 T cell receptor beta chains below, sequenced in a study of shared clonotypes between healthy human individuals (dated by TCRdb to between 2020 and 2021). The library was made by the immunoSEQ multiplex PCR assay. Sourced from immuneACCESS, this table was stored by TCRdb with only in-frame sequences that have V and J called. A share of the clones is absent; for the studies checked, an unresolved V gene accounts for under half, and the remainder has no known explanation. Here the sample has about 680,000 clones; about 90% occur a single time. The top ten clones comprise roughly 24% of the sample. CD8 naive samples were obtained by positive selection for CCR7 among CD45RO-negative cells, yielding a CD45RA+CCR7+ population from which TemRA cells were excluded. Source material: naive CD8+ T cells sorted from blood. Read against the paper, the sample's cell subset or site label means: CD45RA+CCR7+. The receptors come from a man between 25 and 39 years old in good health.

The chain couples TRBV19 to TRBJ1-5, with 7 positions matching TRBD1. The length of the CDR3 is 15 residues. The germline V gene has CDR1 LNHDA and CDR2 SQIVND (reference sequence). V lost 5 bases and J lost 2; bases outside the gene matches: 6. CDR3 nucleotides: TGTGCCAGTAGTCCGAAAGGGGGCCGCAATCAGCCCCAGCATTTT. Translation: CASSPKGGRNQPQHF.

The rearrangement links TRBV2 to TRBJ2-1, with 7 bases matching TRBD2. The length of the CDR3 is 16 residues. CDR1 and CDR2 from the germline V gene are SNHLY and FYNNEI. CDR3 sequence: CATRGSLEAYYNEQFF. The CDR3 nucleotides read TGTGCAACCCGCGGGAGTCTAGAGGCGTACTACAATGAGCAGTTCTTC. Combining the CDR3 with reference TRBV2 and TRBJ2-1 gives the whole variable domain EPEVTQTPSHQVTQMGQEVILRCVPISNHLYFYWYRQILGQKVEFLVSFYNNEISEKSEIFDDQFSVERPDGSNFTLKIRSTKLEDSAMYFCATRGSLEAYYNEQFFGPGTRLTVL.

Concerning this clone: Other DNA sequences in this specimen translate into the identical CDR3. This chain uses TRBV27 with TRBJ2-1; the D is unclear. The CDR3 is made up of 12 amino acids. V lost 3 bases to trimming and J lost 7 bases, with 7 bases between them. CDR1 MNHEY and CDR2 SMNVEV come from the germline V gene (reference sequence). CDR3 loop: CASSFQGNEQFF. The CDR3 DNA sequence: TGTGCCAGCAGTTTCCAAGGGAATGAGCAGTTCTTC.

This chain joins TRBV11-3 and TRBJ2-2, with 7 positions matching TRBD2. V shed 5 bases and J 2 bases; nucleotides not matched to a gene: 8. Germline CDR1 reads SGHNT; CDR2 reads YENEEA. The CDR3 sequence is 16 residues long. The CDR3 sequence is CASSKTSALNTGELFF. The CDR3 DNA follows: TGTGCCAGCAGCAAAACTAGCGCCTTAAACACCGGGGAGCTGTTTTTT. Drawing the rest from reference TRBV11-3 and TRBJ2-2, the complete variable domain is EAGVVQSPRYKIIEKKQPVAFWCNPISGHNTLYWYLQNLGQGPELLIRYENEEAVDDSQLPKDRFSAERLKGVDSTLKIQPAELGDSAVYLCASSKTSALNTGELFFGEGSRLTVL.